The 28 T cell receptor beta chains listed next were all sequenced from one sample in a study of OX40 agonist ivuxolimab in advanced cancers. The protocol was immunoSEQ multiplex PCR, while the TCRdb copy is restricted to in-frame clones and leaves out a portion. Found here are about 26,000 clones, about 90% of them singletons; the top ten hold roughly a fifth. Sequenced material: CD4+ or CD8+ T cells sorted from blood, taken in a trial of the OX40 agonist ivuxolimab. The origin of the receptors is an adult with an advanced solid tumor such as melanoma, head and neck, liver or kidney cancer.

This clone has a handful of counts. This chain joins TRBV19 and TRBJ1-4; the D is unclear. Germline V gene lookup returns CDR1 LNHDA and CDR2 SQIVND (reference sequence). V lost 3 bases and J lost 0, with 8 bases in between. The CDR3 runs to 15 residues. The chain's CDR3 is CASSMGETTNEKLFF. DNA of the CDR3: TGTGCCAGTAGTATGGGAGAGACAACTAATGAAAAACTGTTTTTT.

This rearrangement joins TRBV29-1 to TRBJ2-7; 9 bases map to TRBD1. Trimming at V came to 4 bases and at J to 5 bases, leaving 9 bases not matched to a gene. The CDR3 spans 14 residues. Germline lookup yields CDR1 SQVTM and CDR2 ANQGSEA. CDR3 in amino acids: CSVGTGVSSDEQYF. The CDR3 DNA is TGCAGCGTTGGGACAGGGGTTTCCTCGGACGAGCAGTACTTC.

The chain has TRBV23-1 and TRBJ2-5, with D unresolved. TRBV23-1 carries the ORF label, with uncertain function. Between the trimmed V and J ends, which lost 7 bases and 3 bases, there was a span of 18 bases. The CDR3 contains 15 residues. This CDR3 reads CASTPQTQEKETQYF. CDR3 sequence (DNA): TGCGCCAGCACCCCCCAAACCCAAGAGAAAGAGACCCAGTACTTC.

The DNA for the CDR3 is TGTGCCAGTAGTGCCCGACAGGGACGGACTGAAGCTTTCTTT. This codes for CASSARQGRTEAFF. The chain joins TRBV19 to TRBJ1-1; 7 nucleotides agree with TRBD1. CDR1 is LNHDA, CDR2 SQIVND, per germline (reference sequence). Trimming at V came to 5 bases and at J to 5 bases, leaving 8 bases not matched to a gene. The CDR3 has 14 amino acids. The full variable domain, completed using reference TRBV19 and TRBJ1-1, is DGGITQSPKYLFRKEGQNVTLSCEQNLNHDAMYWYRQDPGQGLRLIYYSQIVNDFQKGDIAEGYSVSREKKESFPLTVTSAQKNPTAFYLCASSARQGRTEAFFGQGTRLTVV.

CDR3 protein: CASSIGLAGSNTGELFF. The CDR3 DNA is TGTGCCAGTAGTATAGGACTAGCGGGATCTAACACCGGGGAGCTGTTTTTT. The chain uses TRBV19 and TRBJ2-2; 11 bases map to TRBD2. The CDR3 runs 17 residues. V trimming: 1 base; J trimming: 2 bases; junction bases outside the gene matches: 3. Germline loops: CDR1 LNHDA, CDR2 SQIVND (reference sequence). Using reference TRBV19 and TRBJ2-2 for the parts outside the CDR3, the full variable domain is DGGITQSPKYLFRKEGQNVTLSCEQNLNHDAMYWYRQDPGQGLRLIYYSQIVNDFQKGDIAEGYSVSREKKESFPLTVTSAQKNPTAFYLCASSIGLAGSNTGELFFGEGSRLTVL.

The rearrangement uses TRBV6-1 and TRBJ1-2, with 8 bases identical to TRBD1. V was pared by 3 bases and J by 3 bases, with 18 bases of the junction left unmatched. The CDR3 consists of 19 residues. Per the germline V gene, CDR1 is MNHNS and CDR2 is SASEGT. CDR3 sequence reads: CASSDTRGTGLVLHYGYTF. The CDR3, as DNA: TGTGCCAGCAGTGATACCCGCGGGACAGGTCTTGTACTCCACTATGGCTACACCTTC.

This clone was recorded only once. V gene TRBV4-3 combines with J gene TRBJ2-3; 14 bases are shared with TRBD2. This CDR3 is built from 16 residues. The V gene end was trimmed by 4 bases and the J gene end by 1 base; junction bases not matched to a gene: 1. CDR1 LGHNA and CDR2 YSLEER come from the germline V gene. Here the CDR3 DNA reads TGCGCCAGCAGCCGGGGACTAGCGGGGGGCACAGATACGCAGTATTTT. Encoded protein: CASSRGLAGGTDTQYF.

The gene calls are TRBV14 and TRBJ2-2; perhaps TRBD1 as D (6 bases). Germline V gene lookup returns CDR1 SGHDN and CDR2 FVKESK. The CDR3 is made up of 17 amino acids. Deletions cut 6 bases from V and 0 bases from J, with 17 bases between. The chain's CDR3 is CASSPYRTAANTGELFF. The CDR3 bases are TGTGCCAGCAGTCCTTATAGGACAGCCGCGAACACCGGGGAGCTGTTTTTT.

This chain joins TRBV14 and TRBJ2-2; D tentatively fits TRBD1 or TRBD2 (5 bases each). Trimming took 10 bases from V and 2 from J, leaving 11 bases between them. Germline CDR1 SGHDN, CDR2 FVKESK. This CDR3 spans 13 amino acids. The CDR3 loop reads CATGRGNTGELFF. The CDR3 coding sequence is TGTGCCACCGGTCGGGGCAACACCGGGGAGCTGTTTTTT.

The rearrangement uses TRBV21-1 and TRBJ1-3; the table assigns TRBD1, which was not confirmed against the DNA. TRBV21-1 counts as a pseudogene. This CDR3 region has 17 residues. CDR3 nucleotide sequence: TGTGCCAGGAGCCGACGGACACCCCGACTCTCTGGAAACACCATATATTTT. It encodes CARSRRTPRLSGNTIYF.

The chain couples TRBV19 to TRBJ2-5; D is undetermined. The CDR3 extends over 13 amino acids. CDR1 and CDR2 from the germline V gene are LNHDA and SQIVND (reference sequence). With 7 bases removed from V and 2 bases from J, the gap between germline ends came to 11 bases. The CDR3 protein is CASNGDGQETQYF. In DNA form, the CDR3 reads TGTGCCAGTAATGGTGACGGACAAGAGACCCAGTACTTC.

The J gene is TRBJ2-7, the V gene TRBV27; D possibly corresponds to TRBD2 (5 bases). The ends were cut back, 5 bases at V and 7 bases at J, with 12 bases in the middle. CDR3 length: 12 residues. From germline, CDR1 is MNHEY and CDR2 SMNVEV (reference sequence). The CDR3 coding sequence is TGTGCCAGCAGTGGGGTGGACTGGGAGCAGTACTTC. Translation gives CASSGVDWEQYF.

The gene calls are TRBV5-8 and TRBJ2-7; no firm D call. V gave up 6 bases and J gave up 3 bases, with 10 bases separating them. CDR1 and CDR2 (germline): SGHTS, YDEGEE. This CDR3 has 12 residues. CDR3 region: CASIEGGYEQYF. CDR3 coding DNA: TGTGCCAGCATTGAAGGTGGCTACGAGCAGTACTTC.

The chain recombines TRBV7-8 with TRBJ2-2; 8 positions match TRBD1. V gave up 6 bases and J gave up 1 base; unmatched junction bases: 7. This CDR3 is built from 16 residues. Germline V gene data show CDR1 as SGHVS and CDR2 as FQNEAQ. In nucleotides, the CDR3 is TGTGCCAGCAGAGAAATACAGGGGGAGAACACCGGGGAGCTGTTTTTT. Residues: CASREIQGENTGELFF.

DNA of the CDR3: TGTGCCAGCACACCCAGCGGCCTATCCTACAATGAGCAGTTCTTC. Translating it yields CASTPSGLSYNEQFF. J is TRBJ2-1 and V is TRBV6-1; D might be TRBD2 (5 bases). This CDR3 spans 15 amino acids. The germline V gene has CDR1 MNHNS and CDR2 SASEGT. The V end was cut by 7 bases, the J end by 1 base, with 14 bases between.

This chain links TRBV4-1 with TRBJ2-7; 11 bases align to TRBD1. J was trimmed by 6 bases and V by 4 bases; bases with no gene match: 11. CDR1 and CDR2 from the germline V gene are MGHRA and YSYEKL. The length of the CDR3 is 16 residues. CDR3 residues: CASSPVPGTGGFEQYF. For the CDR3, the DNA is TGCGCCAGCAGCCCAGTACCCGGGACAGGGGGGTTCGAGCAGTACTTC.

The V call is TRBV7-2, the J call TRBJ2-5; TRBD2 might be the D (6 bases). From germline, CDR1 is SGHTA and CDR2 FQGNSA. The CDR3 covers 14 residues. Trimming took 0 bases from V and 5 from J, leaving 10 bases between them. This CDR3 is CASSLATGEETQYF. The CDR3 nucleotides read TGTGCCAGCAGCTTAGCGACGGGAGAGGAGACCCAGTACTTC. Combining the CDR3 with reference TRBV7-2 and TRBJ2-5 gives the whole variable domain GAGVSQSPSNKVTEKGKDVELRCDPISGHTALYWYRQSLGQGLEFLIYFQGNSAPDKSGLPSDRFSAERTGGSVSTLTIQRTQQEDSAVYLCASSLATGEETQYFGPGTRLLVL.

DNA of the CDR3: TGTGCCAGCAGCGTAGATTCCGGTGGGGGTTGGGAAGAGACCCAGTACTTC. It is translated as CASSVDSGGGWEETQYF. V gene TRBV9 combines with J gene TRBJ2-5, with D perhaps assigned TRBD1 or TRBD2 (5 bases each). Germline CDR1 is SGDLS and CDR2 is YYNGEE. V lost 0 bases and J 3 bases, leaving 18 bases between the germline ends. The CDR3 consists of 17 residues.

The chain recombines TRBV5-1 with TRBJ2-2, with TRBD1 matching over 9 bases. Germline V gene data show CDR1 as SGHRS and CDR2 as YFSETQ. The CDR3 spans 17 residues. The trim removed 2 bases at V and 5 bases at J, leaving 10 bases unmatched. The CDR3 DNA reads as TGCGCCAGCAGCTTTTATCGGGACAGGGCGGGGACCGGGGAGCTGTTTTTT. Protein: CASSFYRDRAGTGELFF.

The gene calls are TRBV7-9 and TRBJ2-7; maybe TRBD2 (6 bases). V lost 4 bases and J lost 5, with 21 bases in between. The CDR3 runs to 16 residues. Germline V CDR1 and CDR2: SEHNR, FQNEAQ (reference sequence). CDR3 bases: TGTGCCAGCAGCTCTCGAGGCCCGAGGGGAGGCCACGAGCAGTACTTC. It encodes CASSSRGPRGGHEQYF.

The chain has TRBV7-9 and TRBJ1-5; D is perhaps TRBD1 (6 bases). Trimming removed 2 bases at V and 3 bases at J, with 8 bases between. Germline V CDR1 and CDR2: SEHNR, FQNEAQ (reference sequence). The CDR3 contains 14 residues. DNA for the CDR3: TGTGCCAGCAGCTTAATGGGGGCCAATCAGCCCCAGCATTTT. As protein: CASSLMGANQPQHF.

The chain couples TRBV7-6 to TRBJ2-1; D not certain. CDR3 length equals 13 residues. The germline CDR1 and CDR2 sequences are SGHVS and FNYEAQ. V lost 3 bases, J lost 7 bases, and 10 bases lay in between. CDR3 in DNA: TGTGCCAGCAGCTTCAACTCGTTTAATGAGCAGTTCTTC. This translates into CASSFNSFNEQFF.

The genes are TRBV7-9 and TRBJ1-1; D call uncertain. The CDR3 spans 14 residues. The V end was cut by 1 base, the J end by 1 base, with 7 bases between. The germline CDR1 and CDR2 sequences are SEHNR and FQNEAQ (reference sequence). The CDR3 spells CASSLVASNTEAFF. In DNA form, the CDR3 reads TGTGCCAGCAGCTTAGTCGCTTCGAACACTGAAGCTTTCTTT.

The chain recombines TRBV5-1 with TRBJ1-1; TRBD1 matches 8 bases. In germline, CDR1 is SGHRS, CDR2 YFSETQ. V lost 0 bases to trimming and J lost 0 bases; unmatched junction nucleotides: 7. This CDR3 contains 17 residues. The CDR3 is CASSLDQGAIMNTEAFF. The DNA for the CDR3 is TGCGCCAGCAGCTTGGATCAGGGGGCCATCATGAACACTGAAGCTTTCTTT.

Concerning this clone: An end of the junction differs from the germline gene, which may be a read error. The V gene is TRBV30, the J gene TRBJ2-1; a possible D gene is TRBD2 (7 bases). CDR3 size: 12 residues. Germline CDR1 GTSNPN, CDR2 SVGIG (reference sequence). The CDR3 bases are TGCCAGGGGCTAGCGGAGAACAATGAGCAGTTCTTC. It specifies CQGLAENNEQFF.

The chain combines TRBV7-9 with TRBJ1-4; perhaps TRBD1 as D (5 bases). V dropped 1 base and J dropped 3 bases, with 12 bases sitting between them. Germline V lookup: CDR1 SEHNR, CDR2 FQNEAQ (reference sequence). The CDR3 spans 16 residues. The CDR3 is CASSLDQGASNEKLFF. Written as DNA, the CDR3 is TGTGCCAGCAGCTTAGATCAAGGGGCCTCTAATGAAAAACTGTTTTTT.

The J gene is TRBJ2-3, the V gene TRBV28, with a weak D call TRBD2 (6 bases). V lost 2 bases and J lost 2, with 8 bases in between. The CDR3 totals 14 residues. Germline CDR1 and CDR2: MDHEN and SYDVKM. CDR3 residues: CASSLADYTDTQYF. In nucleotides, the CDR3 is TGTGCCAGCAGTTTAGCGGACTACACAGATACGCAGTATTTT.

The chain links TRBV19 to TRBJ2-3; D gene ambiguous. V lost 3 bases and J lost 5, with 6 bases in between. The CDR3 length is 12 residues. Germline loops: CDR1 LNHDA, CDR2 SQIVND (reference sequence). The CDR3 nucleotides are TGTGCCAGTAGTATGGATTTAGATACGCAGTATTTT. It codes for CASSMDLDTQYF.